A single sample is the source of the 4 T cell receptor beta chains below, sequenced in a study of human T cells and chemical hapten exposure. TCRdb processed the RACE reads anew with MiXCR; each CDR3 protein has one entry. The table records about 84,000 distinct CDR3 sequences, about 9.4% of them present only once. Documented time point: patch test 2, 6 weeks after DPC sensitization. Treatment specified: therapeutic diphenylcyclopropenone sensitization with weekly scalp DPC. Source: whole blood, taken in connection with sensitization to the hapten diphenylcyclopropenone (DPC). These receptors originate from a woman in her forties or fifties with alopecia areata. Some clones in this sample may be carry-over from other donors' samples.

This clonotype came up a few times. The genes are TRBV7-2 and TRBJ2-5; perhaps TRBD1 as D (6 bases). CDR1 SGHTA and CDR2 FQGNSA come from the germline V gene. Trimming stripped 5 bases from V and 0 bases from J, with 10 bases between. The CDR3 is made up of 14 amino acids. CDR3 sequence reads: CASSATGYQETQYF. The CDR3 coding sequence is TGTGCCAGCAGCGCGACAGGTTACCAAGAGACCCAGTACTTC.

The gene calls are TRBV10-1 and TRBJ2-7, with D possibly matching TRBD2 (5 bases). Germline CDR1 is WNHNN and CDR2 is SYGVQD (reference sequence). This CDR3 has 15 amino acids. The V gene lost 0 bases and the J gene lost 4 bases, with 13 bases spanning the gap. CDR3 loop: CASSESVGGWYEQYF. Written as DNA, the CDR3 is TGCGCCAGCAGTGAGTCTGTAGGAGGATGGTACGAGCAGTACTTC.

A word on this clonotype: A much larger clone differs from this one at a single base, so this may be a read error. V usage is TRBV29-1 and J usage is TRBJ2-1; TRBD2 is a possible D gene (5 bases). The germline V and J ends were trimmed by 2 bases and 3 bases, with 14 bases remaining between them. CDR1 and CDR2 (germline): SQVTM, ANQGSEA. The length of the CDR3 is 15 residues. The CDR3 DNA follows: TGCAGCGTTGAAAACCCTACCGGGATCTACAATGAGCAGTTCTTC. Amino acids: CSVENPTGIYNEQFF.

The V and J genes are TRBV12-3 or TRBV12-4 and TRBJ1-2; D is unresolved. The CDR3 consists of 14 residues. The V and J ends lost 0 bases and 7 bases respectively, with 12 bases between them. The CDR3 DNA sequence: TGTGCCAGCAGTTTAGCGGGGTCATGGGGTGGCTACACCTTC. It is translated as CASSLAGSWGGYTF.